The 10 T cell receptor beta chains in this list originate from one sample, sequenced in a study of T cell repertoires in cytomegalovirus infection. TCRdb analysed the reads with MiXCR anew, one entry per CDR3 protein. The sample consists of a few hundred thousand distinct CDR3 sequences, around 25% of them appearing once. The antigens for these receptors are not known. Sample: cultured PBMCs, taken from culture after CMV antigen stimulation. The source is a human donor in good health (CMV status not recorded). Some clones in this sample may be carry-over from other donors' samples.

The chain recombines TRBV10-3 with TRBJ1-2, with 9 bases fitting TRBD1. Germline V gene sequence: CDR1 ENHRY, CDR2 SYGVKD. The CDR3 runs 14 residues. V was clipped by 6 bases and J by 3 bases; unmatched bases: 5. CDR3 DNA sequence: TGTGCCATCAGGACAGGGGGAAGAGACTATGGCTACACCTTC. Amino acid sequence: CAIRTGGRDYGYTF.

The chain combines TRBV19 with TRBJ2-1; TRBD2 might be the D (5 bases). CDR3 length: 16 residues. Per the germline V gene, CDR1 is LNHDA and CDR2 is SQIVND (reference sequence). Trimming took 6 bases from V and 0 from J, leaving 15 bases between them. CDR3 sequence: CASSPRETSSYNEQFF. The CDR3 DNA reads TGTGCCAGTAGCCCTCGGGAAACTAGCTCCTACAATGAGCAGTTCTTC.

CDR3 sequence reads: CASPRFLARNNEQFF. DNA of the CDR3: TGTGCCAGCCCCAGATTCCTAGCGAGGAACAATGAGCAGTTCTTC. The rearrangement links TRBV19 to TRBJ2-1; D perhaps matches TRBD2 (6 bases). The CDR3 extends over 15 amino acids. V was pared by 9 bases and J by 5 bases, with 20 bases between. Looked up from germline, CDR1 is LNHDA and CDR2 is SQIVND (reference sequence).

The chain recombines TRBV19 with TRBJ2-3, with D maybe TRBD1 (5 bases). Looked up from germline, CDR1 is LNHDA and CDR2 is SQIVND (reference sequence). This CDR3 is 14 amino acids long. The V end lost 10 bases, the J end lost 0 bases, and 14 bases lay between the germline ends. This CDR3 is CATKRTLSTDTQYF. The DNA of the CDR3 is TGTGCCACCAAAAGGACACTAAGCACAGATACGCAGTATTTT.

V gene TRBV4-1 combines with J gene TRBJ2-3; 12 positions agree with TRBD2. The V gene's germline CDR1 is MGHRA and CDR2 YSYEKL. The ends lost 0 bases at V and 5 bases at J; junction bases unmatched: 3. The CDR3 totals 16 residues. The CDR3 here is CASSQDRGLAGDTQYF. The CDR3 region has the DNA TGCGCCAGCAGCCAAGATCGGGGACTAGCGGGAGATACGCAGTATTTT.

This clonotype was seen more than once but under ten times. V is TRBV5-3 and J is TRBJ2-3, with 13 bases aligning to TRBD2. TRBV5-3 is sorted into the ORF group, with uncertain function. The CDR3 is made up of 16 amino acids. V gave up 4 bases and J gave up 4 bases; unmatched junction bases: 6. The CDR3 loop is CARSPWTSGRPDTQYF. In DNA, the CDR3 is TGTGCCAGAAGCCCCTGGACTAGCGGGAGACCAGATACGCAGTATTTT.

This rearrangement joins TRBV12-3 or TRBV12-4 to TRBJ2-2; no clear D gene. The germline V and J ends were trimmed by 3 bases and 4 bases, with 6 bases remaining between them. The CDR3 is made up of 13 amino acids. Here the CDR3 reads CASSFKGTGELFF. In nucleotides, the CDR3 is TGTGCCAGCAGTTTTAAGGGCACCGGGGAGCTGTTTTTT.

The J gene is TRBJ1-6, the V gene TRBV20-1, with TRBD1 matching over 7 bases. The V gene's germline CDR1 is DFQATT and CDR2 SNEGSKA (reference sequence). The CDR3 contains 14 residues. J gave up 8 bases and V 5 bases, and 9 bases lay outside the gene matches. CDR3 sequence reads: CSARGTDEYSPLHF. The CDR3 DNA is TGCAGTGCTCGCGGGACAGACGAGTATTCACCCCTCCACTTT.

This clonotype was detected only a few times. The V gene is TRBV24-1, the J gene TRBJ1-5; 8 bases match TRBD1. Looked up from germline, CDR1 is KGHDR and CDR2 is SFDVKD. CDR3 size: 15 residues. The V segment lost 4 bases and the J segment 3 bases; nucleotides outside the gene matches: 4. CDR3 in DNA: TGTGCCACCAGTGAGACGGACAGGGACAATCAGCCCCAGCATTTT. This sequence encodes CATSETDRDNQPQHF.

V and J are TRBV9 and TRBJ1-1, with unresolved D. V was pared by 7 bases and J by 1 base, with 17 bases between. Germline CDR1 SGDLS, CDR2 YYNGEE. This CDR3 has 15 amino acids. The CDR3: CASAPLRGSNTEAFF. The CDR3 coding sequence is TGTGCCAGCGCGCCCCTCCGGGGATCGAACACTGAAGCTTTCTTT.